In its sample, the clone carrying this T cell receptor (beta chain) ranks as large. This record belongs to a study of multiple sclerosis patients with progressive multifocal leukoencephalopathy. The V gene lost 3 bases and the J gene lost 3 bases, with 10 bases spanning the gap. Per the germline V gene, CDR1 is WNHNN and CDR2 is SYGVQD (reference sequence). The CDR3 is made up of 14 amino acids. Generated by immunoSEQ multiplex PCR, the TCRdb table keeps only in-frame clones and is missing some. The sample records 25,000 to 35,000 clones, about 90% being singletons. Described time point: time of PML onset.

The chain uses TRBV10-1 and TRBJ2-3; D may be TRBD2 (5 bases). The sequenced sample was PBMCs, obtained from a patient treated with natalizumab. The sequence was obtained from a human donor with progressive multifocal leukoencephalopathy. The CDR3 is CASSDEGRTDTQYF. CDR3 DNA: TGCGCCAGCAGTGACGAGGGAAGGACAGATACGCAGTATTTT.